The 31 T cell receptor beta chains presented below share a single source sample, sequenced in a study of read filtering for tumor transcriptome and immune sequencing. The library was built from 400 ng RNA with molecular barcoded adaptors for alpha/delta and beta/gamma chains. TCRdb itself ran the reads through MiXCR, one entry per CDR3 protein. This table holds over 50,000 distinct CDR3 sequences, under 20% found once. Sequences were obtained from a population of CD138-negative cells sorted from bone marrow. The receptors stem from a donor aged 40 or over with multiple myeloma.

This clonotype was observed many times. This chain links TRBV3-1 with TRBJ2-7; possible D gene TRBD2, 6 bases. The germline V gene encodes CDR1 LGHDT and CDR2 YNNKEL (reference sequence). Deletions cut 1 base from V and 9 bases from J, with 10 bases between. The CDR3 loop spans 12 amino acids. In DNA, the CDR3 is TGTGCCAGCAGCCAAGGGACTACCGGGCAGTACTTC. This sequence encodes CASSQGTTGQYF.

A word on this clonotype: A far more abundant clone sits one base away, making this likely a read error. CDR3 DNA: TGTGCCAGCACCCCTTCTACCGGGAATACCAGCTCCTACAATGAGCAGTTCTTC. Its translation: CASTPSTGNTSSYNEQFF. The J gene is TRBJ2-1, the V gene TRBV11-1; D perhaps matches TRBD2 (5 bases). Trimming took off 7 bases at V and 0 bases at J, with 22 bases between the two ends. This CDR3 is built from 18 residues. Germline V CDR1 and CDR2: SGHAT, FQDESV (reference sequence).

In this sample, this clonotype turned up many times. The CDR3 region is CSARVGGNGRALEAFF. As DNA, the CDR3 is TGCAGTGCTAGGGTAGGCGGGAACGGGAGGGCCCTAGAAGCTTTCTTT. The chain carries TRBV20-1 and TRBJ1-1, with unresolved D. V lost 3 bases and J 8 bases, leaving 25 bases between the germline ends. The CDR3 is made up of 16 amino acids. Germline V gene sequence: CDR1 DFQATT, CDR2 SNEGSKA (reference sequence).

As regards this clonotype: This may stem from a read error, because a much larger clone lies one nucleotide away. J is TRBJ2-5 and V is TRBV29-1; D possibly corresponds to TRBD2 (6 bases). The CDR3 totals 12 residues. Trimming stripped 7 bases from V and 5 bases from J, with 14 bases between. Germline V gene lookup returns CDR1 SQVTM and CDR2 ANQGSEA. CDR3 residues: CSGGSGTETQYF. The CDR3 DNA reads as TGCAGCGGAGGTAGCGGCACGGAGACCCAGTACTTC.

This clonotype was recorded many times. This chain uses TRBV29-1 with TRBJ1-4, with D uncertain. The germline CDR1 and CDR2 sequences are SQVTM and ANQGSEA. The CDR3 length is 13 residues. V was pared by 7 bases and J by 0 bases, with 9 bases between. In DNA, the CDR3 is TGCAGCGCGACATCTGCAACTAATGAAAAACTGTTTTTT. Translating it yields CSATSATNEKLFF.

As regards this clonotype: Relative to the germline gene, one junction end is altered; a read error may explain this. The rearrangement links TRBV5-5 to TRBJ2-2; D possibly corresponds to TRBD2 (8 bases). Germline lookup yields CDR1 SGHKS and CDR2 YYEKEE (reference sequence). The CDR3 has 15 amino acids. The DNA of the CDR3 is TGTGCCAGCAGCCTGGAGGGGGCGCTAAGCGGGGGGCTGTTTTTT. It translates to CASSLEGALSGGLFF.

This clonotype appeared many times. The V gene is TRBV6-2 or TRBV6-3, the J gene TRBJ2-3, with D possibly being TRBD1 or TRBD2 (5 bases each). CDR3 length: 12 amino acids. The V and J ends lost 8 bases and 6 bases respectively, with 12 bases between them. Germline lookup yields CDR1 MNHEY and CDR2 SVGEGT. The CDR3 loop reads CASCEGLDTQYF. The CDR3 DNA reads TGTGCCAGCTGTGAGGGGCTGGATACGCAGTATTTT.

This clonotype was counted at least ten times. The chain couples TRBV10-3 to TRBJ2-1; D uncertain. The CDR3 has 12 amino acids. The germline CDR1 and CDR2 sequences are ENHRY and SYGVKD. V was shortened by 11 bases and J by 4 bases, with 12 bases between the two germline ends. The chain's CDR3 is CASRTSYNEQFF. For the CDR3, the DNA is TGTGCCTCCCGGACGAGTTACAATGAGCAGTTCTTC.

At least ten counts were recorded for this clonotype. V usage is TRBV6-1 and J usage is TRBJ1-5; D might be TRBD1 (6 bases). Germline CDR1 reads MNHNS; CDR2 reads SASEGT. The CDR3 contains 13 residues. CDR3 bases: TGTGCTGCATCAGGGGCCTCCAATCAGCCCCAGCATTTT. Its protein product is CAASGASNQPQHF.

This clonotype showed up just a few times. V is TRBV28 and J is TRBJ1-1; D is unresolved. Trimming took off 3 bases at V and 6 bases at J, with 8 bases between the two ends. The CDR3 sequence is 12 residues long. From germline, CDR1 is MDHEN and CDR2 SYDVKM. CDR3 region: CASSLQTAEAFF. CDR3 DNA sequence: TGTGCCAGCAGTTTGCAGACCGCTGAAGCTTTCTTT.

At least ten counts were recorded for this clonotype. CDR3 in DNA: TGTGCCTCACGGGATACGGCAGGGGGCATGTACTTC. It translates to CASRDTAGGMYF. The rearrangement uses TRBV19 and TRBJ2-7; 8 bases are shared with TRBD1. This CDR3 comprises 12 residues. The V segment lost 11 bases and the J segment 12 bases; nucleotides outside the gene matches: 15. The germline V gene encodes CDR1 LNHDA and CDR2 SQIVND (reference sequence). Looking up the rest from reference TRBV19 and TRBJ2-7 gives the full variable domain: DGGITQSPKYLFRKEGQNVTLSCEQNLNHDAMYWYRQDPGQGLRLIYYSQIVNDFQKGDIAEGYSVSREKKESFPLTVTSAQKNPTAFYLCASRDTAGGMYFGPGTRLTVT.

At least ten counts were recorded for this clonotype. The rearrangement joins TRBV5-1 to TRBJ1-1; 7 positions match TRBD1. The CDR3 runs 14 residues. Per germline, CDR1 SGHRS and CDR2 YFSETQ. V lost 0 bases, J lost 4 bases, and 3 bases stayed unmatched. This CDR3 is CASSLGQGGTEAFF. The DNA of the CDR3 is TGCGCCAGCAGCTTGGGACAGGGCGGCACTGAAGCTTTCTTT.

As for this clonotype: A read error may be the cause here, since a much bigger clone is one base away. The genes are TRBV20-1 and TRBJ2-3; 7 nucleotides align to TRBD2. The CDR3 runs to 15 residues. The germline V gene has CDR1 DFQATT and CDR2 SNEGSKA (reference sequence). DNA of the CDR3: TGCAGTGCTAGAGATATGGCTAGCGGCACAGATACGCGGTATTTT. Protein product: CSARDMASGTDTRYF.

Details on this clonotype: This likely traces to a read error, being one base from a far larger clone. The V gene is TRBV9, the J gene TRBJ1-1, with D uncertain. The J call may be incorrect, as the DNA end agrees better with TRBJ1-6. CDR3 size: 15 residues. CDR1 and CDR2 (germline): SGDLS, YYNGEE. The DNA of the CDR3 is TGTGCCAGCAGCCTGCGACTCCGAGGTGGTTCACCCCTCCACTTT. Protein sequence: CASSLRLRGGSPLHF.

The chain combines TRBV3-1 with TRBJ2-5, with 12 bases lining up with TRBD2. The junction had 11 bases not matched to a gene; V was cut back by 4 bases and J by 2 bases. The germline V gene encodes CDR1 LGHDT and CDR2 YNNKEL (reference sequence). CDR3 size: 18 residues. In nucleotides, the CDR3 is TGTGCCAGCAGCCTCGCTCGACTAGCGGGGGCACCGCAAGAGACCCAGTACTTC. Encoded protein: CASSLARLAGAPQETQYF.

The chain couples TRBV18 to TRBJ2-1, with D uncertain. CDR3 length: 15 amino acids. V lost 5 bases to trimming and J lost 4 bases, with 15 bases between them. The germline V gene encodes CDR1 KGHSH and CDR2 LQKENI. The CDR3 DNA sequence: TGTGCCAGCTCAAATAGCTGGATTCTGTACAATGAGCAGTTCTTC. This encodes CASSNSWILYNEQFF.

This clonotype occurred many times. The rearrangement links TRBV7-3 to TRBJ2-3; D might be TRBD2 (5 bases). The germline V gene encodes CDR1 SGHTA and CDR2 FQGTGA. The CDR3 is 14 residues long. The V end was cut by 8 bases, the J end by 3 bases, with 15 bases between. The CDR3 bases are TGTGCCAGCTCCGCCTTCGAGGGAACAGATACGCAGTATTTT. Translating gives CASSAFEGTDTQYF.

Remarks on this clonotype: At one end the junction does not follow the germline gene, possibly because of a read error. J is TRBJ2-6 and V is TRBV28, with unresolved D. Per the germline V gene, CDR1 is MDHEN and CDR2 is SYDVKM. The CDR3 is 15 residues long. The CDR3 reads CASSLYSSGVNVLTF. In nucleotides, the CDR3 is TGTGCCAGCAGCTTATACAGCTCTGGGGTCAACGTCCTGACTTTC.

This clonotype was detected many times. The rearrangement links TRBV27 to TRBJ2-7; no clear D gene. Germline V lookup: CDR1 MNHEY, CDR2 SMNVEV (reference sequence). Trimming removed 3 bases from V and 3 bases from J, with 3 bases in between. The CDR3 runs to 11 residues. The CDR3 region is CASSFRYEQYF. The CDR3 DNA reads TGTGCCAGCAGTTTTCGCTACGAGCAGTACTTC.

This clonotype has ten or more counts. This chain uses TRBV29-1 with TRBJ1-5, with no clear D. CDR1 is SQVTM, CDR2 ANQGSEA, per germline. V lost 2 bases and J 6 bases, leaving 14 bases between the germline ends. The CDR3 runs to 14 residues. The CDR3 loop is CSVEPKLWGQPQHF. The CDR3 nucleotides are TGCAGCGTTGAACCAAAATTGTGGGGTCAGCCCCAGCATTTT.

The table lists this clonotype with many counts. This chain's CDR3 is CASSQDIARLGEQFF. As DNA, the CDR3 is TGCGCCAGCAGCCAAGATATCGCAAGATTGGGTGAGCAGTTCTTC. This rearrangement joins TRBV4-1 to TRBJ2-1; no firm D call. The CDR3 consists of 15 residues. Germline V gene lookup returns CDR1 MGHRA and CDR2 YSYEKL. The V end was cut by 0 bases, the J end by 9 bases, with 15 bases between.

About this clonotype: A much larger clone differs from this one at a single base, so this may be a read error. The rearrangement joins TRBV12-3 or TRBV12-4 to TRBJ1-5; 9 nucleotides align to TRBD1. The length of the CDR3 is 15 residues. CDR3 loop: CASSPGTGLNRPQHF. DNA for the CDR3: TGTGCCAGCAGTCCCGGGACAGGGTTGAATCGGCCCCAGCATTTT.

This clonotype was seen ten or more times. DNA for the CDR3: TGTGCCAGCAGCCGTACAGGGGGCCGGGAAAAACTGTTTTTT. Its protein product is CASSRTGGREKLFF. The V gene is TRBV14, the J gene TRBJ1-4; 9 positions match TRBD1. The trim removed 4 bases at V and 8 bases at J, leaving 5 bases unmatched. The CDR3 extends over 14 amino acids. Germline CDR1 SGHDN, CDR2 FVKESK.

The CDR3 nucleotides are TGTGCCAGCAGTTTAAATGACCGAAACACCATATATTTT. Translated: CASSLNDRNTIYF. This chain uses TRBV12-3 or TRBV12-4 with TRBJ1-3; no clear D. This CDR3 is 13 amino acids long. V shed 2 bases and J shed 5 bases, with 7 bases lying between them.

This clonotype was detected ten times or more. J is TRBJ2-5 and V is TRBV20-1; D ambiguous. V lost 1 base and J 7 bases, leaving 10 bases between the germline ends. The CDR3 has 12 residues. Germline V gene lookup returns CDR1 DFQATT and CDR2 SNEGSKA (reference sequence). CDR3: CSARVSVGTQYF. For the CDR3, the DNA is TGCAGTGCTAGAGTAAGCGTAGGGACCCAGTACTTC.

The genes are TRBV28 and TRBJ1-1; maybe TRBD1 (5 bases). Trimming removed 7 bases at V and 4 bases at J, with 7 bases between. This CDR3 spans 11 amino acids. Germline V gives CDR1 MDHEN, CDR2 SYDVKM. The CDR3 spells CASTGSTEAFF. As DNA, the CDR3 is TGTGCCAGCACAGGGAGCACTGAAGCTTTCTTT.

This clonotype was recorded at least ten times. The chain uses TRBV11-2 and TRBJ2-5; 8 positions agree with TRBD1. The CDR3 is made up of 14 amino acids. V shed 5 bases, J shed 2 bases, and the junction held 4 bases outside the gene matches. Germline V lookup: CDR1 SGHAT, CDR2 FQNNGV. Here the CDR3 reads CASSAWTGQETQYF. The CDR3 bases are TGTGCCAGCAGCGCCTGGACAGGGCAAGAGACCCAGTACTTC.

Ten or more counts support this clonotype. The chain is built from TRBV24-1 and TRBJ2-1; TRBD2 agrees at 7 bases. The CDR3 has 17 amino acids. The germline V gene encodes CDR1 KGHDR and CDR2 SFDVKD. Losses at the gene ends were 5 bases for V and 7 bases for J; bases not matched to a gene: 16. The DNA for the CDR3 is TGTGCCACCAGTGCCCCCCCATCGGCGGGAGCTGGGAATGAGCAGTTCTTC. This encodes CATSAPPSAGAGNEQFF.

With respect to this clonotype: A clone one base away is much larger, so this may be a read error. The rearrangement links TRBV6-5 to TRBJ2-3, with TRBD2 as a possible D gene (6 bases). V was trimmed by 6 bases and J by 5 bases, leaving 18 bases between them. The germline V gene encodes CDR1 MNHEY and CDR2 SVGAGI. The CDR3 sequence is 15 residues long. The CDR3 coding sequence is TGTGCCAGCAGCCCCTTCGGACCAGCGGGAGATACGCAGTATTTT. As protein: CASSPFGPAGDTQYF.

Worth noting for this clonotype: A much larger clone is a single base away; this may be a read error. The J gene is TRBJ1-1, the V gene TRBV28; D remains ambiguous. CDR1 is MDHEN and CDR2 is SYDVKM in the germline V gene. This CDR3 has 12 amino acids. Here the CDR3 DNA reads TGTTCCAGCACTCGTCAGAACACTGAAGCTTTCTTT. It translates to CSSTRQNTEAFF.

Ten or more counts support this clonotype. The chain couples TRBV2 to TRBJ2-2; D is possibly TRBD1 (6 bases). V was cut by 10 bases and J by 8 bases, with 17 bases left in between. The CDR3 contains 13 residues. From germline, CDR1 is SNHLY and CDR2 FYNNEI. CDR3 DNA: TGTGCCACCGCGTGGGGGCGGAGTGGGGAGCTGTTTTTT. Translation: CATAWGRSGELFF.